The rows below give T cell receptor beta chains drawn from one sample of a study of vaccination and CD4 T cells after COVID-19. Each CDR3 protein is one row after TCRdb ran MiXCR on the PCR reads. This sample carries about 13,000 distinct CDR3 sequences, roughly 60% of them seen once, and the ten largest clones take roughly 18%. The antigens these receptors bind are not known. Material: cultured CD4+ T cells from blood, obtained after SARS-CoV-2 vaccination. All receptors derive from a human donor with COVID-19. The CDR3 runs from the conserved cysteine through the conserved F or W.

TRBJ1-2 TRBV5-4 CASSLDNRNGYGYTF
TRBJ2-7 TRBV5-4 CASSLDGGGAFEQYF
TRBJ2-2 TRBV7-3 CASSQVANTGELFF
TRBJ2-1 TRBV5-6 CASSLNGGASEQFF
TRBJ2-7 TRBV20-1 CSAPGTGHGEQYF
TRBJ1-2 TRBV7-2 CASSPGLYGYTF
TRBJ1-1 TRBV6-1 CVSSGDMNTEAFF
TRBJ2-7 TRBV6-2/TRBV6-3 CASRSVEQYF
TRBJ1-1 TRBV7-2 CASSSPHGQPRVGTEAFF
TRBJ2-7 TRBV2 CASSEVTAPYEQYF
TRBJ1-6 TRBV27 CASSLNRDTRPSPLHF
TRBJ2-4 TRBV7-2 CASSLLWEGARAKNIQYF
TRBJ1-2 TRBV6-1 CANANSGDGYTF
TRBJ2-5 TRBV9 CASSVGGSHYQETQYF
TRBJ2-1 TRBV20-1 CSARRDEQFF
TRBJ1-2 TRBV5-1 CASSLSGGYGYTF
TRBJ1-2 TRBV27 CASSSTGTPYGYTF
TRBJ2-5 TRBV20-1 CSARTSGGTGKTQYF
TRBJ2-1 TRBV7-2 CASNLLAGPHNEQFF
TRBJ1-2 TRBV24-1 CATSDFRGGYTF
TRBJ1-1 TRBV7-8 CASSYSGGLNTEAFF
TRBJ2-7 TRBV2 CASIPRSREDEQYF
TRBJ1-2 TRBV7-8 CASSLRGTAERGYTF
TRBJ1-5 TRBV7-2 CASSLRRQGGSGEPQHF
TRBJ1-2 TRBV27 CASKFPGPPGGGYTF
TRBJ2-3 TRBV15 CATSRDLADTQYF
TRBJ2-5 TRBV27 CAGQGRCETQYF